The sequence of this T cell receptor beta chain was determined in a study of OX40 agonist ivuxolimab in advanced cancers. Looking at the study overall: Prior therapy, whether anti-PD-1, anti-PD-L1 or anti-CTLA-4, was allowed, and roughly 40% had some. One patient with hepatocellular carcinoma and two with cutaneous melanoma, three in all, had partial responses.

Whole-study findings and limits: Antigens targeted by the expanded peripheral T cells were not determined. Dosing at 0.1 to 3.0 mg/kg was accompanied by clonal expansion of CD4+ and CD8+ blood T cells by week 6.

Points on this clone: Its antigen remains unidentified.

Sequenced by immunoSEQ multiplex PCR; TCRdb stores in-frame clones only, minus some. The repertoire includes about 58,000 clones, 70% to 90% of them detected once, and around 1% sits in the top ten. V gave up 5 bases and J gave up 6 bases, with 13 bases separating them. Germline values: CDR1 KGHSH, CDR2 LQKENI. The CDR3 runs to 13 residues. The sample in question was CD4+ or CD8+ T cells sorted from blood, obtained in a trial of the OX40 agonist ivuxolimab. The genes are TRBV18 and TRBJ1-2; weak D call: TRBD1 (5 bases). The source of this sequence is an adult with an advanced solid tumor such as melanoma, head and neck, liver or kidney cancer. In nucleotides, the CDR3 is TGTGCCAGCTCAACAAGCACAGGCGATGGCTACACCTTC. Translated: CASSTSTGDGYTF.